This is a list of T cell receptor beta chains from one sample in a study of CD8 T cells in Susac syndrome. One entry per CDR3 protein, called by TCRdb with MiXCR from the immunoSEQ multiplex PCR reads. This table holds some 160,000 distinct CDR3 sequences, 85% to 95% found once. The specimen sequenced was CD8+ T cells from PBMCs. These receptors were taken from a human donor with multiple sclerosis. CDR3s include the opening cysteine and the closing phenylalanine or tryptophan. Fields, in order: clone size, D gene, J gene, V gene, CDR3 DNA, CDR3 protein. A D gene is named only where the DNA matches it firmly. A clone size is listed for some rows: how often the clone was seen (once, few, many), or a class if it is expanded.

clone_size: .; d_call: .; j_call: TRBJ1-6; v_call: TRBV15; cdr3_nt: TGTGCCACCAGCATGAGGAGCTCCTATAATTCACCCCTCCACTTT; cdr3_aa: CATSMRSSYNSPLHF
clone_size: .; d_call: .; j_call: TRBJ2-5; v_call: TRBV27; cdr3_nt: TGTGCCAGCGGATTGGACAGTAACCAAGAGACCCAGTACTTC; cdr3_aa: CASGLDSNQETQYF
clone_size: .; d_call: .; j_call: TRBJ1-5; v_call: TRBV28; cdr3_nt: TGTGCCAGCAGCCGCGGGGTGTTGTATAGCAATCAGCCCCAGCATTTT; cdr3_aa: CASSRGVLYSNQPQHF
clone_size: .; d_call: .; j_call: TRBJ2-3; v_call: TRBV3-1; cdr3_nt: TGTGCCAGCAGCCAAGGTGGGTGGACAGATACGCAGTATTTT; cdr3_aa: CASSQGGWTDTQYF
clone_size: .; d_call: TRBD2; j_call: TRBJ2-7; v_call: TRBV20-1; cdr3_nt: TGCAGTGCTAACGGCGCTGGACTAGCGACCTACGAGCAGTACTTC; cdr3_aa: CSANGAGLATYEQYF
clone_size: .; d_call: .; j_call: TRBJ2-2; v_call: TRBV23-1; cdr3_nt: TGCGCCAGCAGCCACCATGGTGGGAACACCGGGGAGCTGTTTTTT; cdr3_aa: CASSHHGGNTGELFF
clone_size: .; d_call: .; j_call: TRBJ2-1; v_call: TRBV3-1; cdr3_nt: TGTGCCAGCGATAGCGGAGGCACCTACAATGAGCAGTTCTTC; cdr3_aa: CASDSGGTYNEQFF
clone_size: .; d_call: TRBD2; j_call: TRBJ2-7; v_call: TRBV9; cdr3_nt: TGTGCCAGCAGCGGTCAGCGGGGATCCTACGAGCAGTACTTC; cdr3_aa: CASSGQRGSYEQYF
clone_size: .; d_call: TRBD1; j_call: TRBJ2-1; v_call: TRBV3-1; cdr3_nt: TGTGCCAGCAGCCACCCGGGACAGGGGTATGAGCAGTTCTTC; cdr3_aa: CASSHPGQGYEQFF
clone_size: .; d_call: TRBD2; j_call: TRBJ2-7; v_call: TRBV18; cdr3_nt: TGTGCCAGCTCACCAAGCGGGAGGGCCCTCGGCGAGCAGTACTTC; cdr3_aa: CASSPSGRALGEQYF
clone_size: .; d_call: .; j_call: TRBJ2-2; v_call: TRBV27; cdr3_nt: TGTGCCAGCAGTCACATTAGGGAGTTTCCCAACACCGGGGAGCTGTTTTTT; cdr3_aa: CASSHIREFPNTGELFF
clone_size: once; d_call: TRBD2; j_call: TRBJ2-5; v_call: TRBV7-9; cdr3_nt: TGTGCCAGCAGCTTCCGCAGGACTAGTTTGGAGACCCAGTACTTC; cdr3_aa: CASSFRRTSLETQYF
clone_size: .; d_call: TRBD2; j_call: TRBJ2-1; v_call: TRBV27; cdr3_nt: TGTGCCAGCAGTTTATTGCGGGAGAGGGGACATGAGCAGTTCTTC; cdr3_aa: CASSLLRERGHEQFF
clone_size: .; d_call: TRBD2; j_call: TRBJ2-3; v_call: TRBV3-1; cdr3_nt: TGTGCCAGCAGCGGACCCGGACTAGCGGGAGCGAATACGCAGTATTTT; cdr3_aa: CASSGPGLAGANTQYF
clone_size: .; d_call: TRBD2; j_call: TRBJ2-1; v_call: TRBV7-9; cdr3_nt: TGTGCCAGCAGCTTCCTAGCGGGAGACTACAATGAGCAGTTCTTC; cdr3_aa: CASSFLAGDYNEQFF
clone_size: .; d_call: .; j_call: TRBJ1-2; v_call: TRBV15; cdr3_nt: TGTGCCACCAGTGCCGAGGGAGCTAACTATGGCTACACCTTC; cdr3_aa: CATSAEGANYGYTF
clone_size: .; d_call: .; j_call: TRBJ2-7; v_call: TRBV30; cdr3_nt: TGTGCCTGGAGTTCACTCACCGGGGCTTCCCCCTACGAGCAGTACTTC; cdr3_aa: CAWSSLTGASPYEQYF
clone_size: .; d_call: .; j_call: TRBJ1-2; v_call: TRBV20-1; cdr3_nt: TGCAGTGCTAGAGATCCGGTACTCAACTATGGCTACACCTTC; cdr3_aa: CSARDPVLNYGYTF
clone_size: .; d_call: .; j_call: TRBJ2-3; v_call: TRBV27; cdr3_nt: TGTGCCAGCAAAGAGACTTCGGGGCCAGGGAGGGATACGCAGTATTTT; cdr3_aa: CASKETSGPGRDTQYF
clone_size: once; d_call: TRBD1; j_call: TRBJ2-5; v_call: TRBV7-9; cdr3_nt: TGTGCCAGCAGCACAGAAAACAGGGGGCGTCGGGAGACCCAGTACTTC; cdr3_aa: CASSTENRGRRETQYF
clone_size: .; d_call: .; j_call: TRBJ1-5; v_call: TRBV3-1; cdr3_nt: TGTGCCAGCAGCCAAGGAGTATGGAGAAGCAATCAGCCCCAGCATTTT; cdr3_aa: CASSQGVWRSNQPQHF
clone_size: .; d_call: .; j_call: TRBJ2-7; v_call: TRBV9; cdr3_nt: TGTGCCAGCAGCGGAGGGCTTGACGAGCAGTACTTC; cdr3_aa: CASSGGLDEQYF
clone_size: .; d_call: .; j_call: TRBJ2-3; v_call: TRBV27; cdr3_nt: TGTGCCAGCAGTTTACGGTGGGAAAGCACAGATACGCAGTATTTT; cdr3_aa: CASSLRWESTDTQYF
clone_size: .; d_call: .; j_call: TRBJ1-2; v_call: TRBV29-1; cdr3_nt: TGCAGCGTTGACACAGGCCAGTTCTATGGCTACACCTTC; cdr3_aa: CSVDTGQFYGYTF
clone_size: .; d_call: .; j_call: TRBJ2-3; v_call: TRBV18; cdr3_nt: TGTGCCAGCTCACCACGTGGGTACAGCACAGATACGCAGTATTTT; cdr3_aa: CASSPRGYSTDTQYF
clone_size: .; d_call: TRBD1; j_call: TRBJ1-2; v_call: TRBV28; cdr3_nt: TGTGCCAGCAGCCCAAATACGGGACAGGGATCCTATGGCTACACCTTC; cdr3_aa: CASSPNTGQGSYGYTF
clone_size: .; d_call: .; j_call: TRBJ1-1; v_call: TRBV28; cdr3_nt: TGTGCCAGCACCTCGAGGGAAACAGGGTATTTGGCTGAAGCTTTCTTT; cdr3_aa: CASTSRETGYLAEAFF